This T cell receptor beta chain came from a study of blood T cell repertoires in COVID-19 (dated by TCRdb to about 2020). With regard to the full study: ImmuneRACE Cohort 3 recovered participants were defined by two consecutive negative NP/OP PCR tests, healthcare professional clearance, or symptom resolution. Samples from collaborators originated in the United States, Italy and Spain and spanned both the acute and convalescent phases of COVID-19. The prospective study material was composed of cDNA or gDNA derived from T cells, B-cell-depleted T cells, or PBMCs. Deeply sampled blood TCRbeta repertoires from subjects exposed to, actively infected with, or recovered from COVID-19 were included in the dataset. The repertoires were released in a freely available public database meant as a resource for research on the immune response to SARS-CoV-2. The samples were drawn from the first 160 participants of the ongoing ImmuneRACE study and from some 1,300 subjects provided by 6 global collaborators. The sample metadata nearly always contained a de-identified subject ID, COVID-19 status, age in years and sex. HLA class I and class II types, where available, came from metadata supplied by the sample provider rather than from assay-based typing. Overall study outcomes, separate from this receptor: The quantity of clinical and demographic metadata differed by source and by participant and was supplied without curation.

TCRbeta CDR3 regions were amplified from genomic DNA by means of the immunoSEQ Assay, a bias-controlled multiplex PCR. On the study's bioinformatics: Within the assay, amplification of reference gene primers was used to estimate how many nucleated cells each sample contained. To quantify the absolute abundance of each unique TCRbeta CDR3 rearrangement, sequence reads were collapsed and filtered. Productive Simpson clonality was computed per sample as the square root of Simpson's diversity index over productive rearrangements. As stored in TCRdb, this immuneACCESS dataset retains in-frame rearrangements with V and J assigned. A fraction of the clones does not appear; measured against another copy, unresolved V genes explain less than half of the discrepancy, and the remainder lacks a known reason. The V and J calls and the clone size are those of that table, but D and trimming were determined from the DNA. Recorded for this sample are fewer than 250,000 clones; roughly 84% of them occurred a single time. Jointly, the top ten make up 5.5% to 8.5% of the sample.

Participants in the prospective study were enrolled through a virtual design, were aged about 18 to 100 years, and lived in roughly 24 United States geographic areas. In the prospective study, participants were assigned to cohorts based on the clinical history participants reported in a screening survey and a study questionnaire. In the prospective study, mobile phlebotomists collected whole blood, serum and a nasopharyngeal or oropharyngeal swab from each participant. Participants in the prospective study had the option to provide additional blood draws and questionnaires over an approximately 2-month period. Before DNA extraction, blood samples from the prospective study were shipped at room temperature or frozen. As for this clone: The antigen this receptor binds is unknown. Base qualities were left out, and no much larger clone turns up one base away.

From a lookup of the germline V gene, CDR1 and CDR2 are SGHVS and FNYEAQ. The CDR3 contains 16 residues, cysteine and phenylalanine counted. Only the CDR3 DNA is retained, 48 bases long and in frame from the first base. Unmatched junction bases come to 6, with V trimmed by 5 bases and J by 4 bases. The sequenced sample consisted of PBMCs or T cells enriched from blood (not recorded which). The chain is assembled from TRBV7-6 and TRBJ2-5; TRBD2 lines up with 14 middle nucleotides. The clonotype originates from a man between 25 and 39 years old in a cohort exposed to, infected with or recovered from COVID-19 (not recorded which). The CDR3 region: CASSRGLAGGLETQYF. The DNA sequence is as follows: TGTGCCAGCAGCCGAGGACTAGCGGGAGGTCTAGAGACCCAGTACTTC. The CDR3 plus the reference TRBV7-6 and TRBJ2-5 genes for the other parts give the full variable domain: GAGVSQSPRYKVTKRGQDVALRCDPISGHVSLYWYRQALGQGPEFLTYFNYEAQQDKSGLPNDRFSAERPEGSISTLTIQRTEQRDSAMYRCASSRGLAGGLETQYFGPGTRLLVL.